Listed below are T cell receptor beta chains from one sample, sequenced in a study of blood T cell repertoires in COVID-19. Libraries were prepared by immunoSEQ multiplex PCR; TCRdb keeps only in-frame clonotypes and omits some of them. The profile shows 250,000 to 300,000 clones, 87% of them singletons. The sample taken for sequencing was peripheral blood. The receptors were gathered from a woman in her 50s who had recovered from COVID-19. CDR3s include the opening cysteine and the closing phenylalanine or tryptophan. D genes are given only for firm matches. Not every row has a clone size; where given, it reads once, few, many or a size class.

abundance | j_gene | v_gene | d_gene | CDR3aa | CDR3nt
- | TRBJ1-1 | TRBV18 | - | CASSPPWGRSTEAFF | TGTGCCAGCTCACCACCGTGGGGGCGGAGCACTGAAGCTTTCTTT
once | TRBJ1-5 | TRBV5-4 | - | CASSLGIQGQPQHF | TGTGCCAGCAGCTTAGGGATCCAGGGACAGCCCCAGCATTTT
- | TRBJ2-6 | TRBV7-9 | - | CASSLRGQISGANVLTF | TGTGCCAGCAGCTTAAGGGGACAAATCTCTGGGGCCAACGTCCTGACTTTC
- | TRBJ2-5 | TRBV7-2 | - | CASSLATGKETQYF | TGTGCCAGCAGCTTAGCGACGGGGAAAGAGACCCAGTACTTC
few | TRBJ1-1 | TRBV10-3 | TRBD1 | CAISARDRGGNTEAFF | TGTGCCATCAGCGCCCGGGACAGGGGGGGGAACACTGAAGCTTTCTTT
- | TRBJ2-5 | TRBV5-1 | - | CASTRRWGPGETQYF | TGCGCCAGCACCCGGAGGTGGGGGCCGGGTGAGACCCAGTACTTC
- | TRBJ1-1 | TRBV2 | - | CASSEAANTEAFF | TGTGCCAGCAGTGAAGCGGCGAACACTGAAGCTTTCTTT
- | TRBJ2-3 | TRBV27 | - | CASSSEQITDTQYF | TGTGCCAGCAGTTCAGAACAGATCACAGATACGCAGTATTTT
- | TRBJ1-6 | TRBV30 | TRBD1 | CAWTRDSWVGYNSPLHF | TGTGCCTGGACCCGGGACAGTTGGGTGGGCTATAATTCACCCCTCCACTTT
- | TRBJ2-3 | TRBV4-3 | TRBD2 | CASSAAGRTDTQYF | TGCGCCAGCAGTGCAGCGGGACGCACAGATACGCAGTATTTT
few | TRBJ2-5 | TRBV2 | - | CASNRQVLQRETQYF | TGTGCCAGCAACCGACAGGTTCTCCAGCGGGAGACCCAGTACTTC
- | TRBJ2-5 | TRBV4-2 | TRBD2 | CASSQGRRLAGVQETQYF | TGTGCCAGCAGCCAAGGTCGGAGGCTAGCGGGTGTCCAAGAGACCCAGTACTTC
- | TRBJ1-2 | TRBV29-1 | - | CSVPRGALDGYTF | TGCAGCGTTCCCCGTGGGGCGCTTGATGGCTACACCTTC
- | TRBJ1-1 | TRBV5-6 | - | CASTTGFRNTEAFF | TGTGCCAGCACAACAGGGTTTCGGAACACTGAAGCTTTCTTT
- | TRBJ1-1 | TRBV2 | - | CASRYRESSEAFF | TGTGCCAGCAGGTACAGGGAGTCGAGTGAAGCTTTCTTT
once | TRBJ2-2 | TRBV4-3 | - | CASSQDARGGELFF | TGCGCCAGCAGCCAAGACGCACGCGGCGGGGAGCTGTTTTTT